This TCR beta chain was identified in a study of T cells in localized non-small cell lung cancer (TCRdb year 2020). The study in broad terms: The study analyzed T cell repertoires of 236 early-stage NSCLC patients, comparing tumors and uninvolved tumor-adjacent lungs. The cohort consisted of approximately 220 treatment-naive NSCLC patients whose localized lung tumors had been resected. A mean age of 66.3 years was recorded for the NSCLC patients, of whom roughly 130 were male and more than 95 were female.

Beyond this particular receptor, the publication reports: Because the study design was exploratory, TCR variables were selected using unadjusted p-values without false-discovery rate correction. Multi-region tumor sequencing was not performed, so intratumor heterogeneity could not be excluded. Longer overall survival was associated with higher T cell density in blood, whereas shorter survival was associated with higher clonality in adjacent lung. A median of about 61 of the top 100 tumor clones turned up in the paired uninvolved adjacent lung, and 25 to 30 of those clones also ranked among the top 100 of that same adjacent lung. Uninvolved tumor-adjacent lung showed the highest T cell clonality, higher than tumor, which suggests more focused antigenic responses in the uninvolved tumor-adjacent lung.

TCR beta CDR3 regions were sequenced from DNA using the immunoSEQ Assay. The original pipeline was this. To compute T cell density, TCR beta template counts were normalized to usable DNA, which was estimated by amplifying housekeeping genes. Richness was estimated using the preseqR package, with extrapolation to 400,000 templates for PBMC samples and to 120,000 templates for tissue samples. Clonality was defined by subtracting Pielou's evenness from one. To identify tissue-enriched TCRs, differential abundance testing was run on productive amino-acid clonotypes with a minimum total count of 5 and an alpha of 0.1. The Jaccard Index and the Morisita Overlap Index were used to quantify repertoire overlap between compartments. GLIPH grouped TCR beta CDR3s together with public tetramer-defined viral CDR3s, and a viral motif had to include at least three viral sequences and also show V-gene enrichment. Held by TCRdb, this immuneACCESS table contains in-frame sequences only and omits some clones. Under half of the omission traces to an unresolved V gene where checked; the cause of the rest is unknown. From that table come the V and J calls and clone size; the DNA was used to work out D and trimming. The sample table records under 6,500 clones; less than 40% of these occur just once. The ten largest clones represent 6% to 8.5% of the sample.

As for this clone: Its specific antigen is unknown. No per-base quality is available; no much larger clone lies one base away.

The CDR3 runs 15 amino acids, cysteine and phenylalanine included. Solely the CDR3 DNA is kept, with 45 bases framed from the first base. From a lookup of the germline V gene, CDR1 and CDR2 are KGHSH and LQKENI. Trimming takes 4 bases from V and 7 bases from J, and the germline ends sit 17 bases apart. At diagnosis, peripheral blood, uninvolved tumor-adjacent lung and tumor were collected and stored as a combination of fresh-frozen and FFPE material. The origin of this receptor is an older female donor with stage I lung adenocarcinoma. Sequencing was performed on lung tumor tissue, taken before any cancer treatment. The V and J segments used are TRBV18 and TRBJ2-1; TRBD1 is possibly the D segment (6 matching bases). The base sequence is TGTGCCAGCTCACAAACCCGACAGGCCGGGAATGAGCAGTTCTTC. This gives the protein CASSQTRQAGNEQFF.